This T cell receptor beta chain was identified in a study of cytomegalovirus exposure and HLA in healthy donors. The trim removed 0 bases at V and 4 bases at J, leaving 9 bases unmatched. CDR1 and CDR2 from the germline V gene are SGHRS and YFSETQ. This CDR3 region has 16 residues. This clone was observed a single time. This PCR relied on a set of 60 Vbeta primers and 13 Jbeta primers. Produced via immunoSEQ multiplex PCR; TCRdb's table is partial and in-frame only. The sample lists fewer than 150,000 clones; more than 70% were seen once. This chain links TRBV5-1 with TRBJ1-2; 7 positions match TRBD1. The sequencing sample was made of PBMCs. This clonotype was sampled from a woman aged 50 to 65 in good health and CMV-seronegative. CDR3 nucleotides: TGCGCCAGCAGCTTGGGTTGGGACAGCCACTCCTATGGCTACACCTTC. It is translated as CASSLGWDSHSYGYTF.